This T cell receptor (beta chain) was recorded in a study of blood T cell repertoires in COVID-19. The germline gives CDR1 SQVTM, CDR2 ANQGSEA. Between the trimmed V and J ends, which lost 2 bases and 0 bases, there was a span of 8 bases. CDR3 length: 14 amino acids. TCRdb's table, derived via immunoSEQ multiplex PCR, lists solely in-frame clones and lacks some. The sample holds about 74,000 clones; 84% are singletons and the top ten take approximately 35%. V gene TRBV29-1 combines with J gene TRBJ2-1; D remains unclear. The material sequenced was peripheral blood. The TCR originated in a man between 65 and 79 years old with acute or convalescent COVID-19. CDR3: CSVEFVNSYNEQFF. CDR3 DNA sequence: TGCAGCGTTGAATTTGTTAACTCCTACAATGAGCAGTTCTTC.